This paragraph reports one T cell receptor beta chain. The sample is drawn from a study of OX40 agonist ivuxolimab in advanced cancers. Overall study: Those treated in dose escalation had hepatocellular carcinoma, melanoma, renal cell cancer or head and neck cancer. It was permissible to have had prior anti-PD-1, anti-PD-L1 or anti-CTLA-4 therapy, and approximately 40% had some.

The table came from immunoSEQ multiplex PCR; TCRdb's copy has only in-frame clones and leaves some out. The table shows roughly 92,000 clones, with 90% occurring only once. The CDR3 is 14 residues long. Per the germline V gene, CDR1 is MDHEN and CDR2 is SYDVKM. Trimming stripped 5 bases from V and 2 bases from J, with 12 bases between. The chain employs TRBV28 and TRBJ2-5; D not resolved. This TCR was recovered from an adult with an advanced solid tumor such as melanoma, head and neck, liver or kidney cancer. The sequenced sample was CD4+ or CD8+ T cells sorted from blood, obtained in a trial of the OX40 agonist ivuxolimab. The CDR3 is CASSAFREQETQYF. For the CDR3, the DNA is TGTGCCAGCAGTGCCTTTAGGGAACAAGAGACCCAGTACTTC.